Listed below are T cell receptor beta chains from one sample, sequenced in a study of T cell responses to AZD1222 COVID-19 vaccine. Profiling relied on immunoSEQ multiplex PCR, and the TCRdb table lists in-frame clones only, not all of them. The data show around 130,000 clones, with around nine tenths seen just once and over 1.5% held by the top ten. The sample consisted of peripheral blood, taken on day 0 of AZD1222 vaccination. The receptor set was obtained from an adult in good health. Each CDR3 is given with its conserved first and last residue. A D gene is named only where the DNA matches it firmly. Expanded clones are given a class, and other clones once, few, many or no size at all.

.,TRBJ2-3,15,.,TRBV5-1,TGCGCCAGCAGCTTGGGCCGAGGGGGCACAGATACGCAGTATTTT,CASSLGRGGTDTQYF
once,TRBJ1-5,14,.,TRBV3-1/TRBV3-2,TGTGCCAGCAACCAGGGGAATAGCAATCAGCCCCAGCATTTT,CASNQGNSNQPQHF
once,TRBJ1-6,15,TRBD1,TRBV7-9,TGTGCCAGCAGCTCCCGGGACAGGGCTAATTCACCCCTCCACTTT,CASSSRDRANSPLHF
.,TRBJ1-5,12,.,TRBV12-3/TRBV12-4,TGTGCCAGCCGCAGTGGGGGACAGCCCCAGCATTTT,CASRSGGQPQHF
few,TRBJ2-3,12,.,TRBV5-4,TGTGCCAGCAGCTTGGTAGCAGATACGCAGTATTTT,CASSLVADTQYF
.,TRBJ2-1,15,.,TRBV6-5,TGTGCCAGCAGTTCCTCTACCAGCTCCTACAATGAGCAGTTCTTC,CASSSSTSSYNEQFF
.,TRBJ1-6,15,.,TRBV7-2,TGTGCCAGCAGCTTAGGGGCAGGGTTAGTGTCACCCCTCCACTTT,CASSLGAGLVSPLHF
.,TRBJ1-5,12,.,TRBV2,TGTGCCAGCAGTCCGGAAGGTCAGCCCCAGCATTTT,CASSPEGQPQHF
.,TRBJ1-5,14,.,TRBV24-1,TGTGCCACCCAGGGCATGGGAAGCAATCAGCCCCAGCATTTT,CATQGMGSNQPQHF
.,TRBJ1-1,12,.,TRBV11-2,TGTGCCAGCAGCGTCCCCGACGGACGGGCTTTCTTT,CASSVPDGRAFF
.,TRBJ1-2,13,.,TRBV5-8,TGTGCCAGCAGCTTGGAGTCCACTAATGGCTACACCTTC,CASSLESTNGYTF
.,TRBJ1-5,14,.,TRBV19,TGTGCCAGTACCCGAGGGACGGGAGCTCAGCCCCAGCATTTT,CASTRGTGAQPQHF
.,TRBJ1-4,13,.,TRBV7-9,TGTGCCAGCAGCTTGCAAGGGGGGGGGAATCTGTTTTTT,CASSLQGGGNLFF
.,TRBJ2-1,15,TRBD2,TRBV27,TGTGCCAGCAGTTTATCGTCTAGCGGTTGGAATGAGCAGTTCTTC,CASSLSSSGWNEQFF
.,TRBJ1-3,16,.,TRBV11-3,TGTGCCAGCAGCTTAGTCTCGTCAGGGGCTGGAAACACCATATATTTT,CASSLVSSGAGNTIYF
.,TRBJ1-1,13,.,TRBV30,TGTGCCTGGAGTGCCTCACAGGGCACTGAAGCTTTCTTT,CAWSASQGTEAFF
.,TRBJ2-1,16,TRBD1,TRBV11-3,TGTGCCAGCAGCCCTTGGACAGGGGGCGACCACAATGAGCAGTTCTTC,CASSPWTGGDHNEQFF
.,TRBJ2-7,14,.,TRBV6-1,TGTGCCAGCAGTGAATTGATGGATCCCTACGAGCAGTACTTC,CASSELMDPYEQYF
.,TRBJ1-1,14,.,TRBV6-5,TGTGCCAGCAGCGTACACAGGGTGAACACTGAAGCTTTCTTT,CASSVHRVNTEAFF
.,TRBJ1-1,14,.,TRBV18,TGTGCCAGCTCACCACCTTCGGCGAACACTGAAGCTTTCTTT,CASSPPSANTEAFF
.,TRBJ2-1,17,TRBD2,TRBV18,TGTGCCAGCCGCCAAACAGGACTAGCGGGCTCCTACAATGAGCAGTTCTTC,CASRQTGLAGSYNEQFF
few,TRBJ1-3,13,.,TRBV12-3/TRBV12-4,TGTGCCAGCAGCCCGACCGCGGGAAACACCATATATTTT,CASSPTAGNTIYF
.,TRBJ2-5,14,.,TRBV6-5,TGTGCCAGCAACGAACACCCAATACAAGAGACCCAGTACTTC,CASNEHPIQETQYF
.,TRBJ1-1,13,.,TRBV9,TGTGCCAGCAGCGCCGGGGGGCCGACTGGAGCTTTCTTT,CASSAGGPTGAFF
.,TRBJ2-1,15,.,TRBV2,TGTGCCAGCAGTGAAGGACTCCTTGGGGGTGGTGAGCAGTTCTTC,CASSEGLLGGGEQFF
.,TRBJ1-2,15,TRBD1,TRBV7-3,TGTGCCAGCAGCCCCCAGACAGGGCTCAACTATGGCTACACCTTC,CASSPQTGLNYGYTF
.,TRBJ2-7,18,TRBD2,TRBV11-2,TGTGCCAGCAGCCCGACTAGCAGACTAGCGGGGGACCCCTACGAGCAGTACTTC,CASSPTSRLAGDPYEQYF
few,TRBJ1-5,15,.,TRBV6-4,TGTGCCAGCAGTAAGGCCTCAGGTGAGGGGTGGCCCCAGCATTTT,CASSKASGEGWPQHF
.,TRBJ2-2,11,.,TRBV29-1,TGCAGCGTTGAGCTAGCCGGGGAGCTGTTTTTT,CSVELAGELFF
.,TRBJ2-7,13,TRBD1,TRBV6-5,TGTGCCAGCAGTCCGACAGGGCTGGGCGAGCAGTACTTC,CASSPTGLGEQYF
.,TRBJ2-4,12,.,TRBV27,TGTGCCATTCGGACAGTAGAAAACATTCAGTACTTC,CAIRTVENIQYF
.,TRBJ1-5,17,.,TRBV12-5,TGTGCTAGTGGTTTGGTAATCGGGACTTCGGGCAATCAGCCCCAGCATTTT,CASGLVIGTSGNQPQHF
.,TRBJ2-3,12,.,TRBV2,TGTGCCAGCAAAGCAGGGACAGATACGCAGTATTTT,CASKAGTDTQYF
.,TRBJ1-5,16,.,TRBV6-6,TGTGCCAGCAGCCTACAAGACTTACGGGCGGATCAGCCCCAGCATTTT,CASSLQDLRADQPQHF
.,TRBJ2-7,15,.,TRBV12-5,TGTGCTAGTGGTTTAGGGGAGGGGGTGGCCTACGAGCAGTACTTC,CASGLGEGVAYEQYF
.,TRBJ2-2,13,.,TRBV2,TGTGCCACCCAGCGGCCGAACACCGGGGAGCTGTTTTTT,CATQRPNTGELFF
.,TRBJ2-3,15,.,TRBV24-1,TGTGCCACCAGCGTCCCGGGACGAGGTACAGATACGCAGTATTTT,CATSVPGRGTDTQYF